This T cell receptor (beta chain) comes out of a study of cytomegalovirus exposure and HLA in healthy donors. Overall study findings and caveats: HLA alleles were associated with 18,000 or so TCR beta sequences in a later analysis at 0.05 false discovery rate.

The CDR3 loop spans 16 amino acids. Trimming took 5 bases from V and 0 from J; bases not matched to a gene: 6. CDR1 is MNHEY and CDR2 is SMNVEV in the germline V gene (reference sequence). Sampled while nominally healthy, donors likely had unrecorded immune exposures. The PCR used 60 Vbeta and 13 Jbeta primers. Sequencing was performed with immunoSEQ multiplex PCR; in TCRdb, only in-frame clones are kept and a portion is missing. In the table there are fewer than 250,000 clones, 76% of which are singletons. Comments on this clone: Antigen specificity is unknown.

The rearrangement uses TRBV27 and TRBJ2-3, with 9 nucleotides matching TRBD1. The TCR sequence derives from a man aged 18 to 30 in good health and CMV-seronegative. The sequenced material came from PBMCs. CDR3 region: CASSIYRGRSTDTQYF. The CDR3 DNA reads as TGTGCCAGCAGTATCTACAGGGGGCGGAGCACAGATACGCAGTATTTT.